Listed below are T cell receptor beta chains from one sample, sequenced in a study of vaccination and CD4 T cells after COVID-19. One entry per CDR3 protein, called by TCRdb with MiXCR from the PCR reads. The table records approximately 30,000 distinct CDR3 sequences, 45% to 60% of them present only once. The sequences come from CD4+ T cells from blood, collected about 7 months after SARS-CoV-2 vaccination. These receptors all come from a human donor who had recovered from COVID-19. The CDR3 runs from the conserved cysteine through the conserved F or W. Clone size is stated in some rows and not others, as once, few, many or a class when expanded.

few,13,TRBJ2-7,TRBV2,CASSRDRDAEQYF
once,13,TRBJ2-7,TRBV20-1,CSARASGRYEQYF
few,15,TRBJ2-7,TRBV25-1,CASSESGGYPYEQYF
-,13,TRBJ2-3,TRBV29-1,CSVGQSSTDTQYF
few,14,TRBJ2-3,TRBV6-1,CASSGLMATDTQYF
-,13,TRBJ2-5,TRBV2,CASSPDRLETQYF
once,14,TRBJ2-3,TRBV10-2,CASGPTGGRDTQYF
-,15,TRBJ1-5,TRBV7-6,CASSLERGGVQPQHF
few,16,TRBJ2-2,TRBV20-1,CSAREWGGANTGELFF
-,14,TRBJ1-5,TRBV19,CASTGPRVGQPQHF
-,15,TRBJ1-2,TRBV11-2,CASSFRDRVDYGYTF
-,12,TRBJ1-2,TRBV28,CASSSGFYGYTF
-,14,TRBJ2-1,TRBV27,CASSPTSGLNEQFF
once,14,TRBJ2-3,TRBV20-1,CSAWGTGGSDTQYF
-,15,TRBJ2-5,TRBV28,CASSPHTGPRETQYF
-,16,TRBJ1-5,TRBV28,CASSLAGQGRSQPQHF
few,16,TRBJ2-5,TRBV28,CASSLSGTGGGETQYF
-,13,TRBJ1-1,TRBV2,CASKGLGDTEAFF
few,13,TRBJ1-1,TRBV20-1,CSASVGRGTEAFF
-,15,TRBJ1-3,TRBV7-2,CASSFKTGTGNTIYF
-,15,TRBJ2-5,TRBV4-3,CASSPSRSYAETQYF
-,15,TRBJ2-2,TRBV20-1,CSARTPAGYTGELFF
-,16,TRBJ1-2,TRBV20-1,CSATPTTRGINYGYTF
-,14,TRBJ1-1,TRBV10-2,CASSPNIGDTEAFF
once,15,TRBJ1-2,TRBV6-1,CASSEAHGEGYGYTF
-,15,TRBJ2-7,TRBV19,CASSRPSGTTYEQYF
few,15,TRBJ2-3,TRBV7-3,CASSLTREWGDTQYF
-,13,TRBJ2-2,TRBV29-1,CSAGLKRAGELFF
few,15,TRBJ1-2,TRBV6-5,CASSSPGTRSYGYTF
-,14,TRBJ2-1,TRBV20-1,CSARDLGSAGEQFF
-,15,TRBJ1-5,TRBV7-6,CASSQEGGRHQPQHF
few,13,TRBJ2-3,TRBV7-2,CASRSDLGDTQYF
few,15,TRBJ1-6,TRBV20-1,CSARTHSSYNSPLHF
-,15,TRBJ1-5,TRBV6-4,CASSDSPGSGQPQHF
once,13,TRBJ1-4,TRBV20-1,CSASQGADEKLFF
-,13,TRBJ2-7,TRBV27,CASSDSSTYEQYF
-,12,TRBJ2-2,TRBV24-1,CATRGYTGELFF
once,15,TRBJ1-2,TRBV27,CASSSLAGVRDGYTF
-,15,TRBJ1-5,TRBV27,CASSYRGRGNQPQHF
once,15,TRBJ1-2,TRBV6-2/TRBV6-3,CASSPQAGLSYGYTF
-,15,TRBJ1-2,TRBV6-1,CASTQEPSKRYGYTF
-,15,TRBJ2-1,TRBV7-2,CASSPWSGDYNEQFF
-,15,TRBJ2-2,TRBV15,CATSTANQAPGELFF
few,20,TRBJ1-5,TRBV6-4,CASSESSSGTGQYSNQPQHF